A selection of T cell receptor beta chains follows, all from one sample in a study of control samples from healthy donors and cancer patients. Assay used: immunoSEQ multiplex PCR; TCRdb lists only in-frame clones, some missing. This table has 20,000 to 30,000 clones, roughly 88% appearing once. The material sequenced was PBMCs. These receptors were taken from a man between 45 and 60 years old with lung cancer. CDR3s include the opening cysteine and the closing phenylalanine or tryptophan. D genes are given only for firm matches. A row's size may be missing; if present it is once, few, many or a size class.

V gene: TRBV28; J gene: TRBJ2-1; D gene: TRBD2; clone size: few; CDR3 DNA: TGTGCCAGCAGTTTGGGCGGGGGGCTCCCCTACAATGAGCAGTTCTTC; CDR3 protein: CASSLGGGLPYNEQFF
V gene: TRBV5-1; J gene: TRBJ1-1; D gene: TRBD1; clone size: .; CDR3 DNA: TGCGCCAGCATAGGGACAGGGAACACTGAAGCTTTCTTT; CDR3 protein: CASIGTGNTEAFF
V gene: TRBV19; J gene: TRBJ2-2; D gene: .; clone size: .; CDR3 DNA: TGTGCCAGTAGTATATGGGGGGCCGACAGGGACGAGAACACCGGGGAGCTGTTTTTT; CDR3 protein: CASSIWGADRDENTGELFF
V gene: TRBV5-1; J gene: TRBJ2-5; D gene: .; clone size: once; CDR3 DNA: TGCGCCAGCAGCCCCTGGGGACGACAAGAGACCCAGTACTTC; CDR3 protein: CASSPWGRQETQYF
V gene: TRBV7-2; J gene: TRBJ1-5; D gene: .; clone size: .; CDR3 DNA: TGTGCCAGCAGCCCCCGTCCGTCCCCCGGCGGTCAGCCCCAGCATTTT; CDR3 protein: CASSPRPSPGGQPQHF
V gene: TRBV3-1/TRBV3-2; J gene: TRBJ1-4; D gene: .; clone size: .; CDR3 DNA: TGTGCCAGCAGCCAGGAGGGGGGAACTAATGAAAAACTGTTTTTT; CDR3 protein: CASSQEGGTNEKLFF
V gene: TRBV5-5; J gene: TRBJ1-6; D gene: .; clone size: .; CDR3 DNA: TGTGCCAGCAGCTTGGAGGGGACCCCGTATAATTCACCCCTCCACTTT; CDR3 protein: CASSLEGTPYNSPLHF
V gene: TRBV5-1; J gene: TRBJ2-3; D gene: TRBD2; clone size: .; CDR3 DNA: TGCGCCAGCAGTTCGAGGACTAGCGGGGCCACAGATACGCAGTATTTT; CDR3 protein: CASSSRTSGATDTQYF
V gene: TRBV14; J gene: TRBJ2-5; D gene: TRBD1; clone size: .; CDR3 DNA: TGTGCCAGCAGCCAGTTGACAGGGTCGGAGACCCAGTACTTC; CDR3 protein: CASSQLTGSETQYF
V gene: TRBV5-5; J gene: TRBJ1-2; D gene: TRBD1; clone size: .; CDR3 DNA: TGTGCCAGCAGCAGATCTCCGGGACAGGGTAGCGGCTACACCTTC; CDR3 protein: CASSRSPGQGSGYTF
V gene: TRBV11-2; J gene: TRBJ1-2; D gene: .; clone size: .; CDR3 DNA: TGTGCCAGCAGCCGACAGAGCCTGGGGGACGGCTACACCTTC; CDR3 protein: CASSRQSLGDGYTF
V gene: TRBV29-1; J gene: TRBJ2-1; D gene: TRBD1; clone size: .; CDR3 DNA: TGCAGCGCCTCGGACAGGGGGACCTACAATGAGCAGTTCTTC; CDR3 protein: CSASDRGTYNEQFF
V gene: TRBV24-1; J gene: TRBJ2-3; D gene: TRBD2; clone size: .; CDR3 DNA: TGTGCCACCAGTGATGCGGGGGATTCCACAGATACGCAGTATTTT; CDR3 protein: CATSDAGDSTDTQYF
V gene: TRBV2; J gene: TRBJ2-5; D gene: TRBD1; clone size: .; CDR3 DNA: TGTGCCAGCAGTGAAATGGGGACAGGGGAAGAGACCCAGTACTTC; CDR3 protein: CASSEMGTGEETQYF
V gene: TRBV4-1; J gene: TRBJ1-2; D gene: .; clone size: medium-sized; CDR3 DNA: TGCGCCAGCAGCCAAGATCTATATAGGGGGAACTATGGCTACACCTTC; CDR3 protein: CASSQDLYRGNYGYTF
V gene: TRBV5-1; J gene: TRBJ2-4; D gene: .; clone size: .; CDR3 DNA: TGCGCCAGCAGCCCCGACGGGTCGAACATTCAGTACTTC; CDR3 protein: CASSPDGSNIQYF
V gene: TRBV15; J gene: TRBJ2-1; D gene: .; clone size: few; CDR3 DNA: TGTGCCACCGATTTACTGGGGGAGAGACGCGCCTACAATGAGCAGTTCTTC; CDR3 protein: CATDLLGERRAYNEQFF
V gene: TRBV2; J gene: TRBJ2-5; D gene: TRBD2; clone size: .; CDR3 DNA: TGTGCCAGCAGTGAAGGAGCGGGGGTGAAGAGGACCCAGTACTTC; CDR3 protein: CASSEGAGVKRTQYF
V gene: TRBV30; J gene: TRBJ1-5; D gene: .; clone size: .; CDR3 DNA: TGTGCCTGGAGTGTATGGGGGCCCCCATATAGCAATCAGCCCCAGCATTTT; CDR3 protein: CAWSVWGPPYSNQPQHF
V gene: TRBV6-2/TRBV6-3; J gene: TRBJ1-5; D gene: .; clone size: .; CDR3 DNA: TGTGCCAGCAGTCGCATCCCCGGGACGGTAATGGATCAGCCCCAGCATTTT; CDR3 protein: CASSRIPGTVMDQPQHF
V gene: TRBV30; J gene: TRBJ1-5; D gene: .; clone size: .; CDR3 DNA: TGTGCCTGGAGCCAGGGTGGCAGCAATCAGCCCCAGCATTTT; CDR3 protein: CAWSQGGSNQPQHF
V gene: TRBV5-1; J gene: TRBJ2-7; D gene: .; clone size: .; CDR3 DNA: TGCGCCAGCAGCTTGTTTTTAGGGATTACCTACGAGCAGTACTTC; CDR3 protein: CASSLFLGITYEQYF
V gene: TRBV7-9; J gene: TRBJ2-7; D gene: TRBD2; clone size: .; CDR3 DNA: TGTGCCAGCAGCACTGGGACTAGCGGGGGGTACGAGCAGTACTTC; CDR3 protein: CASSTGTSGGYEQYF
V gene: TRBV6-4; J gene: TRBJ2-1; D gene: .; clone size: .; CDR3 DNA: TGTGCCAGCAGTGACTTGAGACGAAGGGGTGAGCAGTTCTTC; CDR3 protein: CASSDLRRRGEQFF
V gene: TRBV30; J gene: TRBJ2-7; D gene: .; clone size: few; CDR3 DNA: TGTGCCTGGAGTGTTCAGATCCAGCAGCAGTACTTC; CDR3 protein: CAWSVQIQQQYF
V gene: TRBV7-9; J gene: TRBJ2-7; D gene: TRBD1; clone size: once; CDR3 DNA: TGTGCCAGCAGGGGGGACAGAACCTACGAGCAGTACTTC; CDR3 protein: CASRGDRTYEQYF
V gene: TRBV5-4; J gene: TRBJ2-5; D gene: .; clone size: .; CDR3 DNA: TGTGCCAGCAGCTTGTGGGGCTTAGAGACCCAGTACTTC; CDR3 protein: CASSLWGLETQYF
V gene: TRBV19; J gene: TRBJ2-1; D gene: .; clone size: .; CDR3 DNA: TGTGCCAGTAGTATCTCCCCTCGGGGACTGCGATCCTACAATGAGCAGTTCTTC; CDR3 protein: CASSISPRGLRSYNEQFF
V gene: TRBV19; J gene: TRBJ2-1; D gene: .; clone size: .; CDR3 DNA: TGTGCCAGTAATTCGCGGGGGCAAAATGAGCAGTTCTTC; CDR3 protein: CASNSRGQNEQFF
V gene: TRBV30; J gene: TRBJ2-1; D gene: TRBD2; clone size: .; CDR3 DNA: TGTGCCTGGAGTGGCCTAGCGGTAGGGAATGAGCAGTTCTTC; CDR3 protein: CAWSGLAVGNEQFF
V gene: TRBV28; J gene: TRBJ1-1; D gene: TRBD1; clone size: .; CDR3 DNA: TGTGCCAGCAGTTTGTCCGACAGGGCGGCTTTCTTT; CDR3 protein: CASSLSDRAAFF
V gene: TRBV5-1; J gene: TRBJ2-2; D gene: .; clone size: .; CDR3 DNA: TGCGCCAGCAGCTTTCAGGGCACCGGGGAGCTGTTTTTT; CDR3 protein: CASSFQGTGELFF
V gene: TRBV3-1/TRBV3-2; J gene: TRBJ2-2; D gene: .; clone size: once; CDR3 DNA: TGTGCCAGCAGCCAAGATATCGGATTAATAGGGTTCCCCGGGGAGCTGTTTTTT; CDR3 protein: CASSQDIGLIGFPGELFF
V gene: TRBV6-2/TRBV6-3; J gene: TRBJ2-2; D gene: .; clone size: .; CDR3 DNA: TGTGCCAGCAGTCTACGGCTAACTAACACCGGGGAGCTGTTTTTT; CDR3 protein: CASSLRLTNTGELFF
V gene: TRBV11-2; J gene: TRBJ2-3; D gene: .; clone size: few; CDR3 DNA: TGTGCCAGCAGCCGGGCCCGGACAGACTACACAGATACGCAGTATTTT; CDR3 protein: CASSRARTDYTDTQYF
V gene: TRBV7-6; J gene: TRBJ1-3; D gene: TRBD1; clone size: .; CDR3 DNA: TGTGCCAGCAGCCCGGGACAGGGAGCTGGAAACACCATATATTTT; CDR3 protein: CASSPGQGAGNTIYF
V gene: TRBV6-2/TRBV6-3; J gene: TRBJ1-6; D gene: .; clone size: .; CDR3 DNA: TGTGCCAGCAGTTACCACAGCCTCTATAATTCACCCCTCCACTTT; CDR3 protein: CASSYHSLYNSPLHF
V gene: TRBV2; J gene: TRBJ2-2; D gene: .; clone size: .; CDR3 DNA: TGTGCCAGCAGCCGACAGAACACCGGGGAGCTGTTTTTT; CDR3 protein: CASSRQNTGELFF
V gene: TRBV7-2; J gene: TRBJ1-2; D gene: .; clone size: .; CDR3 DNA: TGTGCCAGCAGCTTTAGGAGGGTCGATGGCTACACCTTC; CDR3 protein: CASSFRRVDGYTF
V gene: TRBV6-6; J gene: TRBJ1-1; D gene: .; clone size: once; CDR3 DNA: TGTGCCAGCAGTTCGGTAAGGAACACTGAAGCTTTCTTT; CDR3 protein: CASSSVRNTEAFF
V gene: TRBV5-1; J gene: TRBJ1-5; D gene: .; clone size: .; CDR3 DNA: TGCGCCAGGGGGGAGCCACGGGAGAACAATCAGCCCCAGCATTTT; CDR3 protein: CARGEPRENNQPQHF
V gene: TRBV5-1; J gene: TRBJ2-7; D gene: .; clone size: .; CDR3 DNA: TGCGCCAGCACGTTCGCCGGGGCGAGCTCCTACGAGCAGTACTTC; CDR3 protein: CASTFAGASSYEQYF
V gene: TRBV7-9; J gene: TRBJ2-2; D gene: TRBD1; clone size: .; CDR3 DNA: TGTGCCAGCAGCCCGTACAGGGGCCCCGCGAACACCGGGGAGCTGTTTTTT; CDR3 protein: CASSPYRGPANTGELFF
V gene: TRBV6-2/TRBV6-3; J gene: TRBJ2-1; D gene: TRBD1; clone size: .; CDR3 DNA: TGTGCCAGCAGTACCTGGGACAGGGGAAATGAGCAGTTCTTC; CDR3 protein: CASSTWDRGNEQFF
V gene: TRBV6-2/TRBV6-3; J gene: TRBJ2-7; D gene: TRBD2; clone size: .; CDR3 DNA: TGTGCCAGCAGTTCTCTTAGCCGGGGGGACTCCTACGAGCAGTACTTC; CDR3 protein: CASSSLSRGDSYEQYF
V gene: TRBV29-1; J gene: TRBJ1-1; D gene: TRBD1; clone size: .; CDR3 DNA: TGCAGCGTTATGGACAGGGGGGACATTAACACTGAAGCTTTCTTT; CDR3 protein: CSVMDRGDINTEAFF
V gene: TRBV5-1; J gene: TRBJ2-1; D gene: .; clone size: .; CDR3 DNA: TGCGCCAGCAGCTTAGAAAATAGTTACAATGAGCAGTTCTTC; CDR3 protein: CASSLENSYNEQFF
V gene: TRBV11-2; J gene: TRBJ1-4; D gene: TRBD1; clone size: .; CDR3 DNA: TGTGCCAGCAGCCCCGGACAGGGATTGGGAAAACTGTTTTTT; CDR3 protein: CASSPGQGLGKLFF
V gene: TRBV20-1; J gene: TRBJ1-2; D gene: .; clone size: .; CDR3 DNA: TGCAGTGCTAGTCCCAGCCCTAATCTCGGCTACACCTTC; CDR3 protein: CSASPSPNLGYTF